This T cell receptor (beta chain) was captured by sequencing in a study of identical twins. Donors uniformly comprised healthy Caucasians. Regarding this clonotype: The antigen is undetermined.

General study results and limits: Without tracking the same donors, conclusions rested on cross-sectional statistical analysis.

The V and J ends lost 0 bases and 0 bases respectively, with 3 bases between them. Germline CDR1 and CDR2: LNHNV and YYDKDF (reference sequence). The CDR3 extends over 14 amino acids. A universal primer site was added by template switching, and unique molecular identifiers were carried by the cDNA. One entry per CDR3 protein, called by TCRdb with MiXCR from the 5' RACE reads. The sample contains fewer than 250,000 distinct CDR3 sequences, approximately 8% of which appear only once. The sample also formed part of further work on yellow fever vaccine responses in identical twins.

Sequenced sample: CD8+ T cells sorted from blood. The sequence was collected from a woman aged 18-30 years in good health. J is TRBJ2-1 and V is TRBV15; D is undetermined. CDR3 nucleotides: TGTGCCACCAGCAGAGATCTCTCCTACAATGAGCAGTTCTTC. Translated: CATSRDLSYNEQFF.